The 23 T cell receptor beta chains below come from one sample, sequenced in a study of cytomegalovirus exposure and HLA in healthy donors. PCR was performed using 60 Vbeta and 13 Jbeta primers. Sequenced by immunoSEQ multiplex PCR; TCRdb stores in-frame clones only, minus some. The repertoire holds 95,000 to 150,000 clones, about three quarters seen once, with approximately 1.3% in the top ten. Sequenced input: PBMCs. The origin of the receptors is a female donor in good health and CMV-seronegative.

The chain uses TRBV5-1 and TRBJ1-4; tentatively, D is TRBD1 (5 bases). This CDR3 has 16 amino acids. The V and J ends lost 0 bases and 0 bases respectively, with 9 bases between them. Germline CDR1 is SGHRS and CDR2 is YFSETQ. The CDR3 region has the DNA TGCGCCAGCAGCTTGGGTGTGACAGCAACTAATGAAAAACTGTTTTTT. It encodes CASSLGVTATNEKLFF.

This CDR3 is CASSYEGIGGYTF. The CDR3 bases are TGTGCCAGCAGTTACGAAGGAATCGGGGGCTACACCTTC. The chain carries TRBV6-5 and TRBJ1-2; the D is unclear. V dropped 2 bases and J dropped 8 bases, with 12 bases sitting between them. The CDR3 is 13 residues long. Germline CDR1 reads MNHEY; CDR2 reads SVGAGI.

The gene calls are TRBV29-1 and TRBJ2-2, with 7 bases matching TRBD1. CDR1 is SQVTM and CDR2 is ANQGSEA in the germline V gene. J gave up 0 bases and V 5 bases, and 3 bases lay outside the gene matches. The CDR3 is made up of 14 amino acids. The CDR3 region is CSVIGTANTGELFF. CDR3 DNA: TGCAGCGTTATCGGGACAGCGAACACCGGGGAGCTGTTTTTT.

The V and J genes are TRBV25-1 and TRBJ2-2; D remains ambiguous. The CDR3 is 13 residues long. The germline gives CDR1 MGHDK, CDR2 SYGVNS. V lost 3 bases and J lost 2, with 4 bases in between. CDR3 loop: CASSDHNTGELFF. In nucleotides, the CDR3 is TGTGCCAGCAGTGACCATAACACCGGGGAGCTGTTTTTT. Full variable domain (remainder filled in from reference TRBV25-1 and TRBJ2-2): EADIYQTPRYLVIGTGKKITLECSQTMGHDKMYWYQQDPGMELHLIHYSYGVNSTEKGDLSSESTVSRIRTEHFPLTLESARPSHTSQYLCASSDHNTGELFFGEGSRLTVL.

The chain joins TRBV2 to TRBJ1-2; TRBD1 is a possible D gene (6 bases). Trimming cost V 5 bases and J 4 bases, with 11 bases left between them. The CDR3 loop spans 13 amino acids. Germline loops: CDR1 SNHLY, CDR2 FYNNEI. The DNA of the CDR3 is TGTGCCAGCAGTACACAGGGTTCCTATGGCTACACCTTC. Residues: CASSTQGSYGYTF.

This clone showed up just a few times. V usage is TRBV2 and J usage is TRBJ2-5; D perhaps matches TRBD1 (6 bases). This CDR3 spans 13 amino acids. Germline V CDR1 and CDR2: SNHLY, FYNNEI. With 6 bases removed from V and 0 bases from J, the gap between germline ends came to 8 bases. The CDR3 nucleotides are TGTGCCAGCAGCACAGGGTACCAAGAGACCCAGTACTTC. Translation: CASSTGYQETQYF.

J is TRBJ2-1 and V is TRBV11-2; possibly TRBD1 for D (5 bases). The CDR3 contains 12 residues. Trimming removed 5 bases at V and 15 bases at J, with 17 bases between. Germline assignment: CDR1 SGHAT and CDR2 FQNNGV. CDR3 coding DNA: TGTGCCAGCAGCCGCCGCAGGGATGGTGGGTTCTTC. Translated: CASSRRRDGGFF.

V is TRBV2 and J is TRBJ2-3; TRBD2 matches at 10 bases. V shed 8 bases, J shed 1 base, and the junction held 9 bases outside the gene matches. CDR3 length: 16 amino acids. From germline, CDR1 is SNHLY and CDR2 FYNNEI. The CDR3 is CASWSTSGVRTDTQYF. The CDR3 nucleotides read TGTGCCAGCTGGAGTACTAGCGGGGTGCGCACAGATACGCAGTATTTT.

The chain carries TRBV5-4 and TRBJ2-7, with TRBD1 matching 8 bases. J gave up 1 base and V 4 bases, and 1 base lay outside the gene matches. Germline V lookup: CDR1 SGHNT, CDR2 YYREEE (reference sequence). The CDR3 is 13 amino acids. This chain's CDR3 is CASSGDRSYEQYF. As DNA, the CDR3 is TGTGCCAGCAGCGGGGACAGGTCCTACGAGCAGTACTTC. The whole variable domain, remainder taken from reference TRBV5-4 and TRBJ2-7, is ETGVTQSPTHLIKTRGQQVTLRCSSQSGHNTVSWYQQALGQGPQFIFQYYREEENGRGNFPPRFSGLQFPNYSSELNVNALELDDSALYLCASSGDRSYEQYFGPGTRLTVT.

For the CDR3, the DNA is TGTGCCAGCTCACGGGGGGACCAAGAGACCCAGTACTTC. This codes for CASSRGDQETQYF. This rearrangement joins TRBV18 to TRBJ2-5; tentatively, D is TRBD2 (6 bases). The germline CDR1 and CDR2 sequences are KGHSH and LQKENI. CDR3 size: 13 residues. V was pared by 4 bases and J by 0 bases, with 6 bases between.

This chain links TRBV7-2 with TRBJ2-7, with 8 bases identical to TRBD2. Trimming took 5 bases from V and 0 from J; bases not matched to a gene: 6. The CDR3 runs 15 residues. Germline assignment: CDR1 SGHTA and CDR2 FQGNSA. CDR3 loop: CASSKSGGSSYEQYF. CDR3 DNA: TGTGCCAGCAGCAAAAGCGGGGGAAGCTCCTACGAGCAGTACTTC.

This clone showed up just a few times. The same CDR3 is also encoded by other DNA sequences in this sample. The chain's CDR3 is CAWSPRSYEQYF. The CDR3, as DNA: TGTGCCTGGAGTCCTCGTTCCTACGAGCAGTACTTC. This sequence joins TRBV30 and TRBJ2-7; D not certain. The CDR3 is 12 residues long. The germline CDR1 and CDR2 sequences are GTSNPN and SVGIG (reference sequence). V was cut by 2 bases and J by 1 base, with 6 bases left in between.

This rearrangement joins TRBV7-3 to TRBJ2-1; 10 nucleotides match TRBD2. V shed 2 bases and J 2 bases; nucleotides not matched to a gene: 3. Germline V lookup: CDR1 SGHTA, CDR2 FQGTGA. The CDR3 covers 16 residues. The CDR3 DNA reads as TGTGCCAGCAGCTTACTAGCGGGGGAGGCCTACAATGAGCAGTTCTTC. Translation: CASSLLAGEAYNEQFF.

The rearrangement uses TRBV2 and TRBJ1-2; no clear D. The CDR3 covers 14 residues. V was shortened by 6 bases and J by 2 bases, with 13 bases between the two germline ends. Germline V gives CDR1 SNHLY, CDR2 FYNNEI. CDR3: CASSRLVANYGYTF. For the CDR3, the DNA is TGTGCCAGCAGCCGATTGGTGGCAAACTATGGCTACACCTTC.

The sample holds a few counts of this clone. V usage is TRBV6-1 and J usage is TRBJ2-5; no clear D gene. The CDR3 spans 12 residues. Per germline, CDR1 MNHNS and CDR2 SASEGT. Trimming removed 4 bases at V and 1 base at J, with 4 bases between. CDR3 residues: CASSALQETQYF. The CDR3 region has the DNA TGTGCCAGCAGTGCCCTCCAAGAGACCCAGTACTTC.

The rearrangement uses TRBV30 and TRBJ2-3; 7 bases match TRBD2. V gave up 0 bases and J gave up 1 base; unmatched junction bases: 4. CDR1 is GTSNPN, CDR2 SVGIG, per germline (reference sequence). The length of the CDR3 is 15 residues. CDR3 sequence: CAWSVLGGGTDTQYF. CDR3 coding DNA: TGTGCCTGGAGTGTATTGGGGGGGGGCACAGATACGCAGTATTTT.

V is TRBV7-3 and J is TRBJ2-5, with 7 bases identical to TRBD2. This CDR3 comprises 14 residues. The germline gives CDR1 SGHTA, CDR2 FQGTGA. V trimming: 7 bases; J trimming: 3 bases; junction bases outside the gene matches: 8. CDR3 region: CASNVGGPKETQYF. The CDR3 DNA reads as TGTGCCAGCAATGTGGGAGGGCCTAAAGAGACCCAGTACTTC.

The V and J genes are TRBV28 and TRBJ1-1, with D perhaps matching TRBD1 (6 bases). Germline CDR1 reads MDHEN; CDR2 reads SYDVKM. CDR3 length equals 13 residues. Trimming took off 6 bases at V and 4 bases at J, with 12 bases between the two ends. The CDR3 reads CASRQQGGTEAFF. The DNA for the CDR3 is TGTGCCAGCAGACAACAGGGCGGCACTGAAGCTTTCTTT.

This sequence joins TRBV18 and TRBJ1-2; D uncertain. Germline CDR1 reads KGHSH; CDR2 reads LQKENI. The CDR3 runs 14 residues. V dropped 0 bases and J dropped 4 bases, with 9 bases sitting between them. CDR3 sequence: CASSPPSQTYGYTF. The DNA for the CDR3 is TGTGCCAGCTCACCACCGTCACAGACCTATGGCTACACCTTC.

J is TRBJ2-5 and V is TRBV28; no clear D. The CDR3 is made up of 16 amino acids. Germline assignment: CDR1 MDHEN and CDR2 SYDVKM. The V gene lost 7 bases and the J gene lost 2 bases, with 20 bases spanning the gap. In DNA, the CDR3 is TGTGCCAGCACCTCTTCCACGACGGCTAGTCAAGAGACCCAGTACTTC. It is translated as CASTSSTTASQETQYF.

This clone was picked up a small number of times. The chain combines TRBV10-2 with TRBJ2-1; tentatively, D is TRBD2 (6 bases). CDR1 and CDR2 (germline): WSHSY, SAAADI. The ends were cut back, 3 bases at V and 2 bases at J, with 23 bases in the middle. CDR3 size: 19 residues. CDR3 bases: TGCGCCAGCAGTGATGTTCTAGAAACTAGCCGACTCACCTACAATGAGCAGTTCTTC. It translates to CASSDVLETSRLTYNEQFF.

J is TRBJ2-6 and V is TRBV5-1; weak D call: TRBD1 (6 bases). Germline loops: CDR1 SGHRS, CDR2 YFSETQ. V lost 7 bases and J lost 6, with 14 bases in between. The CDR3 runs 14 residues. The CDR3 nucleotides read TGCGCCAGCCGGATACAGGGTCAGGCCAACGTCCTGACTTTC. This encodes CASRIQGQANVLTF.

This chain connects TRBV2 to TRBJ2-1; 9 bases are shared with TRBD2. With 4 bases clipped from V and 7 bases from J, the junction kept 2 bases outside the gene matches. The CDR3 has 13 amino acids. The V gene's germline CDR1 is SNHLY and CDR2 FYNNEI. The CDR3 DNA reads as TGTGCCAGCAGTGTACTAGCGGGTAATGAGCAGTTCTTC. As protein: CASSVLAGNEQFF.